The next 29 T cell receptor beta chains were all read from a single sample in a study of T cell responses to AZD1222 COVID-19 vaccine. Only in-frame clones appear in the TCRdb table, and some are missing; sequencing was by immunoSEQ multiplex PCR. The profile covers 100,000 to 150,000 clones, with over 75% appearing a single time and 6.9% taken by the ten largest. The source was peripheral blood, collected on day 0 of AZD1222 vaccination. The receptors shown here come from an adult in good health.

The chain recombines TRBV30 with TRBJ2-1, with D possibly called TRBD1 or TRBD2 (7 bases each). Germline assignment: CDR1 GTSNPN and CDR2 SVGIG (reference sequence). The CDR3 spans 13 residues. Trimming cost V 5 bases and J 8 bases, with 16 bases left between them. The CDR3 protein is CAWELRGGDEQFF. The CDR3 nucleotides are TGTGCCTGGGAGCTCAGGGGGGGGGATGAGCAGTTCTTC. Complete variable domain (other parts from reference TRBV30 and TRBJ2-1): SQTIHQWPATLVQPVGSPLSLECTVEGTSNPNLYWYRQAAGRGLQLLFYSVGIGQISSEVPQNLSASRPQDRQFILSSKKLLLSDSGFYLCAWELRGGDEQFFGPGTRLTVL.

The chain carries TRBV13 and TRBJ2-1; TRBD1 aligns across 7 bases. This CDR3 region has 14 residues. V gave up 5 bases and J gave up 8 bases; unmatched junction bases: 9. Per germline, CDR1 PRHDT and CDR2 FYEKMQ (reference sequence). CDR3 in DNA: TGTGCCAGCAGCCCACGACAGGGTCCAGATGAGCAGTTCTTC. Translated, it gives CASSPRQGPDEQFF. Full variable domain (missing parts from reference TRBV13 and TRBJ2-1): AAGVIQSPRHLIKEKRETATLKCYPIPRHDTVYWYQQGPGQDPQFLISFYEKMQSDKGSIPDRFSAQQFSDYHSELNMSSLELGDSALYFCASSPRQGPDEQFFGPGTRLTVL.

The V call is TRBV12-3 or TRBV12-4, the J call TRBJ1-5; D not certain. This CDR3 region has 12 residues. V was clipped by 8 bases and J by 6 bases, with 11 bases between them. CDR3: CASRVASQPQHF. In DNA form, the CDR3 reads TGTGCCAGCCGGGTTGCCAGTCAGCCCCAGCATTTT.

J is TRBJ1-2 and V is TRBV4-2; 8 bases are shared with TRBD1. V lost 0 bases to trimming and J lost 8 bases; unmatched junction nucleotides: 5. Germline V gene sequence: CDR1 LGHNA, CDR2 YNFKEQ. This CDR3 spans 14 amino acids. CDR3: CASSQDLTGGGYTF. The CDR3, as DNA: TGTGCCAGCAGCCAAGATCTCACAGGGGGAGGCTACACCTTC.

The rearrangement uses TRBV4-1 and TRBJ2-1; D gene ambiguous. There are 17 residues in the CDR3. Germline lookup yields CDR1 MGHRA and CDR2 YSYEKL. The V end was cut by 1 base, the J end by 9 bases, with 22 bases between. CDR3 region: CASSQVDMGFTASEQFF. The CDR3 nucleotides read TGCGCCAGCAGCCAAGTTGATATGGGGTTCACCGCATCTGAGCAGTTCTTC.

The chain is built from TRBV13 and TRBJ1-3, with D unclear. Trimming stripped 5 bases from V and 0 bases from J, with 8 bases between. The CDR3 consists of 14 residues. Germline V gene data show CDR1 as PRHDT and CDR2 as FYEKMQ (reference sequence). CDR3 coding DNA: TGTGCCAGCAGCCCAAGGAGCTCTGGAAACACCATATATTTT. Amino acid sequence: CASSPRSSGNTIYF.

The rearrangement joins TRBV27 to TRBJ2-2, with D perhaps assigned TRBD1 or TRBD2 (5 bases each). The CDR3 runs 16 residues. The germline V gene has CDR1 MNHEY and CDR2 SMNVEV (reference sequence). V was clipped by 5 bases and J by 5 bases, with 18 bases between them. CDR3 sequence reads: CASSPPGGPWTGELFF. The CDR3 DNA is TGTGCCAGCAGTCCCCCTGGGGGTCCGTGGACCGGGGAGCTGTTTTTT.

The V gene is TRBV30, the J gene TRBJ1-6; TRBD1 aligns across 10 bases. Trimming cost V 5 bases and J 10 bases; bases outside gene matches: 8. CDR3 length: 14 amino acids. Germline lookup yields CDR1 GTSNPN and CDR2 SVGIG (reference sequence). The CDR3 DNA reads TGTGCCTGGGGACGTCGGGACAGGGGATCACCCCTCCACTTT. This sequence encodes CAWGRRDRGSPLHF.

The CDR3 reads CASGFGNEQFF. CDR3 DNA: TGTGCTAGTGGTTTTGGTAATGAGCAGTTCTTC. The rearrangement joins TRBV12-5 to TRBJ2-1; D call uncertain. V lost 3 bases, J lost 7 bases, and 4 bases lay in between. The length of the CDR3 is 11 residues. CDR1 and CDR2 from the germline V gene are LGHNT and FRNRAP.

In DNA form, the CDR3 reads TGTGCCAGCAGAGGGAGGGGAGGAGAAAAACTGTTTTTT. Translated, it gives CASRGRGGEKLFF. The genes are TRBV28 and TRBJ1-4; D perhaps matches TRBD1 (5 bases). The CDR3 extends over 13 amino acids. The V gene's germline CDR1 is MDHEN and CDR2 SYDVKM. Trimming left V 6 bases short and J 8 bases short, with 13 bases between.

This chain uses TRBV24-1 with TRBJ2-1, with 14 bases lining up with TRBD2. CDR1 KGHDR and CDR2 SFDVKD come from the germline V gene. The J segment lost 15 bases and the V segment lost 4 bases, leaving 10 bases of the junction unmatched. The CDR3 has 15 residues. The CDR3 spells CATSESGTSGGSAFF. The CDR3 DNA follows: TGTGCCACCAGTGAATCCGGGACTAGCGGGGGTAGTGCGTTCTTC.

In DNA, the CDR3 is TGTGCCGTTCTAAAAACAGGGAACACCGGGGAGCTGTTTTTT. It translates to CAVLKTGNTGELFF. The rearrangement uses TRBV24-1 and TRBJ2-2; tentatively, D is TRBD1 (5 bases). The CDR3 spans 14 residues. Deletions cut 12 bases from V and 1 base from J, with 14 bases between. In germline, CDR1 is KGHDR, CDR2 SFDVKD.

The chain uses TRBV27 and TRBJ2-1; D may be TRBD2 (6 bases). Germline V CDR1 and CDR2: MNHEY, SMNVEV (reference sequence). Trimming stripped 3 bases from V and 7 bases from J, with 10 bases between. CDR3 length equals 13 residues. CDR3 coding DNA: TGTGCCAGCAGTTTGCGGGGAAGGAATGAGCAGTTCTTC. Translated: CASSLRGRNEQFF.

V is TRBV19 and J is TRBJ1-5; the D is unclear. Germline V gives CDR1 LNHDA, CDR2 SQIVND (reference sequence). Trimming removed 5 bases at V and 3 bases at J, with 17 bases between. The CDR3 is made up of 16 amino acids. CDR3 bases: TGTGCCAGTAGTCGCCGGACGGGAGGTGTCAATCAGCCCCAGCATTTT. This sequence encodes CASSRRTGGVNQPQHF.

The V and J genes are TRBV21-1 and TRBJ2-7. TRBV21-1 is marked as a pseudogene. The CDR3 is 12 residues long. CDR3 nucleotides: TGTGCCAGCAGCAAAACGAGGGGCGAGCAGTACTTC. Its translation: CASSKTRGEQYF.

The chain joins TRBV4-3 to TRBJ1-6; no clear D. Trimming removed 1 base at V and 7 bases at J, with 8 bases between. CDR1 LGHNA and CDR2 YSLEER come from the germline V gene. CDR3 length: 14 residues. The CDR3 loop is CASSQVPENSPLHF. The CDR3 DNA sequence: TGCGCCAGCAGCCAAGTGCCGGAGAATTCACCCCTCCACTTT.

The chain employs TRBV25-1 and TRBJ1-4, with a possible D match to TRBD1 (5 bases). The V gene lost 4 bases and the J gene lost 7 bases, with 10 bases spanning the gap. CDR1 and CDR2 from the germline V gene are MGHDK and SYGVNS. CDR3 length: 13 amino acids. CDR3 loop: CASSALGGEKLFF. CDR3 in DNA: TGTGCCAGCAGTGCGCTTGGGGGTGAAAAACTGTTTTTT.

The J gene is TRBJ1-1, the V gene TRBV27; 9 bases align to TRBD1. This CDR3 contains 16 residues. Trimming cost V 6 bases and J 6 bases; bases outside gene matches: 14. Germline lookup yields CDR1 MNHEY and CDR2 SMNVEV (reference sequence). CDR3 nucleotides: TGTGCCAGCAGCCCAGACAGGGGGATAGGGGTTTCTGAAGCTTTCTTT. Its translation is CASSPDRGIGVSEAFF.

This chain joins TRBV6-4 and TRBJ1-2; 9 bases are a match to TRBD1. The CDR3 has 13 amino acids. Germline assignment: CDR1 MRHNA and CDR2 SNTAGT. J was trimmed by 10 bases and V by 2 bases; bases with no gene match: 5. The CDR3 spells CASSDGGQGHYTF. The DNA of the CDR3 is TGTGCCAGCAGTGACGGGGGACAGGGACACTACACCTTC.

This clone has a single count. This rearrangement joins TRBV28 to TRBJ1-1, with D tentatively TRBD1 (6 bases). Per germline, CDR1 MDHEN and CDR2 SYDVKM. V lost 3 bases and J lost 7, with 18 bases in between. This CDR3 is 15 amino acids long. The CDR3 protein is CASSFMGGAKDEAFF. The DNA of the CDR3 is TGTGCCAGCAGTTTTATGGGGGGCGCGAAGGATGAAGCTTTCTTT.

This CDR3 reads CASSFVWGPFDEQFF. The CDR3 DNA reads TGTGCCAGCAGTTTCGTTTGGGGACCCTTCGATGAGCAGTTCTTC. The J gene is TRBJ2-1, the V gene TRBV27; either TRBD1 or TRBD2 may supply D (5 bases each). This CDR3 spans 15 amino acids. Germline loops: CDR1 MNHEY, CDR2 SMNVEV (reference sequence). V dropped 3 bases and J dropped 8 bases, with 17 bases sitting between them.

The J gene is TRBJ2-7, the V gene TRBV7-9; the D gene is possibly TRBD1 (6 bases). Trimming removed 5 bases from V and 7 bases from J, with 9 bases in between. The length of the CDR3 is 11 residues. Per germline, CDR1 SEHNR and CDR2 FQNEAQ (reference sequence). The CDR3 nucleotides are TGTGCCAGCAGCCCAGGGGTAGAGCAGTACTTC. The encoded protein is CASSPGVEQYF.

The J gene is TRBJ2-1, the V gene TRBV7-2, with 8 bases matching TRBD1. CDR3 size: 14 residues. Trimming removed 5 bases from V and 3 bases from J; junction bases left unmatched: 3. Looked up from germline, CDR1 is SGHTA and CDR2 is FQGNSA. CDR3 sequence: CASSLRGLYNEQFF. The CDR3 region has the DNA TGTGCCAGCAGCCTCAGGGGGCTCTACAATGAGCAGTTCTTC. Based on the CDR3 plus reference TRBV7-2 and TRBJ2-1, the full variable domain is GAGVSQSPSNKVTEKGKDVELRCDPISGHTALYWYRQSLGQGLEFLIYFQGNSAPDKSGLPSDRFSAERTGGSVSTLTIQRTQQEDSAVYLCASSLRGLYNEQFFGPGTRLTVL.

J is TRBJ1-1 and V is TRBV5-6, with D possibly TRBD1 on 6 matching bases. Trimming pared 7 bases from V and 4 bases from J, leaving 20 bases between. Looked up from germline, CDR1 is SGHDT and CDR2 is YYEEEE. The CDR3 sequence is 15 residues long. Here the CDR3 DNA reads TGTGCCAGCTCCCAGTATCCGGGGGCGTCCACTGAAGCTTTCTTT. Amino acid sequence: CASSQYPGASTEAFF.

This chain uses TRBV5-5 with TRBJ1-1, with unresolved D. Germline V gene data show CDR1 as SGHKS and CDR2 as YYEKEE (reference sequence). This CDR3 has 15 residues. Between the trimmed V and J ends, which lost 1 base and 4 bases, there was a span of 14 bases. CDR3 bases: TGTGCCAGCAGCTTGTTGGCAGCTTGTTGCACTGAAGCTTTCTTT. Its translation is CASSLLAACCTEAFF.

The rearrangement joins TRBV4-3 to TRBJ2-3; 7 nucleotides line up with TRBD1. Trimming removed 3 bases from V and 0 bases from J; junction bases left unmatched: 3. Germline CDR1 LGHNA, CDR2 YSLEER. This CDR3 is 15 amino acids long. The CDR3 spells CASSHTGVSTDTQYF. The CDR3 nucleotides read TGCGCCAGCAGCCATACAGGGGTCAGCACAGATACGCAGTATTTT.

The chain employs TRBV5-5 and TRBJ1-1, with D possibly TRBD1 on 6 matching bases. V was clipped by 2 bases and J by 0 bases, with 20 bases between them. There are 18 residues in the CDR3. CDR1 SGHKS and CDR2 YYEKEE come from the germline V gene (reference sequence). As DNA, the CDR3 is TGTGCCAGCAGCTTAATGAGGGGGGAGGCTTTTGTGAACACTGAAGCTTTCTTT. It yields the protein CASSLMRGEAFVNTEAFF.

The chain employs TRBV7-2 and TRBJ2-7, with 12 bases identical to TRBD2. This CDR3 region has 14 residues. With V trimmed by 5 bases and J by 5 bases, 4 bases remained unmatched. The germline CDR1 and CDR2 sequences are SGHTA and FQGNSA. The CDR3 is CASSGLAGGNEQYF. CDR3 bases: TGTGCCAGCAGCGGCCTAGCGGGGGGGAACGAGCAGTACTTC.

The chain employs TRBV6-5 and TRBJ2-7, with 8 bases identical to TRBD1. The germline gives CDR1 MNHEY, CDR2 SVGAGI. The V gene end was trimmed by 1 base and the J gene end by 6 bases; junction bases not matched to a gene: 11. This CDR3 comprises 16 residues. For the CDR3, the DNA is TGTGCCAGCAGTTACTTTATGACAGGGGAAGGGGGCGAGCAGTACTTC. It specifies CASSYFMTGEGGEQYF.